The 27 T cell receptor beta chains below come from one sample, sequenced in a study of T cell repertoires in cytomegalovirus infection. TCRdb ran MiXCR on the reads and lists one entry per CDR3 protein. The sample carries under 100,000 distinct CDR3 sequences, around 3.4% recorded once. Sequenced sample: PBMCs. Receptors originate from a human donor in good health (CMV status not recorded). Some clones in this sample may be carry-over from other donors' samples.

This clonotype was counted at least ten times. The chain is built from TRBV2 and TRBJ2-1, with 7 nucleotides matching TRBD2. Germline V gene data show CDR1 as SNHLY and CDR2 as FYNNEI. The CDR3 length is 15 residues. The junction had 10 bases not matched to a gene; V was cut back by 5 bases and J by 6 bases. As DNA, the CDR3 is TGTGCCAGCAGTCCTCTCCGACTAGCAGTCAATGAGCAGTTCTTC. Amino acids: CASSPLRLAVNEQFF.

This clonotype was seen repeatedly, ten times or more. The chain has TRBV28 and TRBJ1-1; D is perhaps TRBD1 (5 bases). V was trimmed by 5 bases and J by 1 base, leaving 14 bases between them. Germline V gene sequence: CDR1 MDHEN, CDR2 SYDVKM. This CDR3 has 15 residues. CDR3 bases: TGTGCCAGCAGTCTCCGACGGGACGGGAACACTGAAGCTTTCTTT. This sequence encodes CASSLRRDGNTEAFF.

This clonotype appeared many times. The CDR3 loop is CASSQGKIGSVNTEAFF. The CDR3 DNA sequence: TGTGCCAGCAGCCAAGGCAAGATCGGGAGCGTGAACACTGAAGCTTTCTTT. The V and J genes are TRBV4-2 and TRBJ1-1; D gene unclear. In germline, CDR1 is LGHNA, CDR2 YNFKEQ. Trimming pared 1 base from V and 0 bases from J, leaving 15 bases between. This CDR3 region has 17 residues.

This clonotype was recorded at least ten times. The chain is built from TRBV27 and TRBJ1-1; 9 nucleotides agree with TRBD1. V dropped 6 bases and J dropped 1; count of bases not matched to a gene: 9. This CDR3 contains 16 residues. Looked up from germline, CDR1 is MNHEY and CDR2 is SMNVEV (reference sequence). Here the CDR3 reads CASSKIPGQGNTEAFF. The CDR3, as DNA: TGTGCCAGCAGCAAGATACCGGGACAGGGGAACACTGAAGCTTTCTTT.

This clonotype was counted at least ten times. V usage is TRBV5-4 and J usage is TRBJ2-7, with unresolved D. CDR1 and CDR2 (germline): SGHNT, YYREEE (reference sequence). The CDR3 has 13 amino acids. Trimming took 0 bases from V and 7 from J, leaving 11 bases between them. The CDR3 DNA reads as TGTGCCAGCAGCTTGGAGTGGGTCGGGGAGCAGTACTTC. It yields the protein CASSLEWVGEQYF.

This clonotype was detected ten times or more. The rearrangement links TRBV7-2 to TRBJ1-2; a possible D gene is TRBD1 (5 bases). The germline V gene encodes CDR1 SGHTA and CDR2 FQGNSA. This CDR3 spans 14 amino acids. The V end was cut by 1 base, the J end by 2 bases, with 8 bases between. The CDR3 protein is CASSLGGANYGYTF. The CDR3, as DNA: TGTGCCAGCAGCTTAGGAGGGGCGAACTATGGCTACACCTTC.

A word on this clonotype: The conserved phenylalanine or tryptophan is not found at the CDR3 terminus, so this likely reflects a read error. The genes are TRBV28 and TRBJ2-5; 10 nucleotides agree with TRBD1. The CDR3 covers 15 residues. The V gene's germline CDR1 is MDHEN and CDR2 SYDVKM. Unmatched junction bases numbered 5, after V lost 6 bases and J lost 1 base. CDR3 residues: CASRGTGATQETQYG. The CDR3 DNA is TGTGCCAGCAGGGGGACAGGGGCCACCCAAGAGACCCAGTACGGC.

This clonotype has at least ten counts. The chain has TRBV7-8 and TRBJ1-5; tentative D call: TRBD1 (6 bases). In germline, CDR1 is SGHVS, CDR2 FQNEAQ. This CDR3 contains 15 residues. V lost 6 bases and J 0 bases, leaving 12 bases between the germline ends. CDR3 nucleotide sequence: TGTGCCAGCAGGCGGACAGCAATTAGCAATCAGCCCCAGCATTTT. It is translated as CASRRTAISNQPQHF.

This clonotype was detected many times. This chain joins TRBV6-2 or TRBV6-3 and TRBJ2-7; D is uncertain. CDR1 and CDR2 (germline): MNHEY, SVGEGT. The CDR3 totals 11 residues. Trimming stripped 5 bases from V and 3 bases from J, with 5 bases between. CDR3 DNA sequence: TGTGCCAGCAGTCCCCTCTACGAGCAGTACTTC. It is translated as CASSPLYEQYF.

This clonotype has ten or more counts. The genes are TRBV7-2 and TRBJ2-7; perhaps TRBD2 as D (6 bases). Germline V gene sequence: CDR1 SGHTA, CDR2 FQGNSA. V lost 2 bases to trimming and J lost 5 bases, with 13 bases between them. The CDR3 extends over 14 amino acids. The CDR3 spells CASSLRRGVDEQYF. In DNA, the CDR3 is TGTGCCAGCAGCTTAAGGAGGGGTGTCGACGAGCAGTACTTC. The variable domain in full, with the rest retrieved from reference TRBV7-2 and TRBJ2-7, is GAGVSQSPSNKVTEKGKDVELRCDPISGHTALYWYRQSLGQGLEFLIYFQGNSAPDKSGLPSDRFSAERTGGSVSTLTIQRTQQEDSAVYLCASSLRRGVDEQYFGPGTRLTVT.

This clonotype was observed at least ten times. This sequence joins TRBV6-1 and TRBJ1-4, with D perhaps matching TRBD1 (6 bases). Trimming stripped 5 bases from V and 2 bases from J, with 12 bases between. CDR1 is MNHNS, CDR2 SASEGT, per germline. The CDR3 runs to 15 residues. The CDR3 sequence is CASSKSQGTNEKLFF. In nucleotides, the CDR3 is TGTGCCAGCAGTAAATCGCAGGGGACTAATGAAAAACTGTTTTTT.

This clonotype was detected many times. The rearrangement uses TRBV7-8 and TRBJ1-5; D call uncertain. Trimming pared 5 bases from V and 7 bases from J, leaving 15 bases between. Germline loops: CDR1 SGHVS, CDR2 FQNEAQ. The CDR3 is 14 amino acids. The CDR3 DNA is TGTGCCAGCAGCCGACTGGGTACGGCGCAGCCCCAGCATTTT. This translates into CASSRLGTAQPQHF.

Many counts were recorded for this clonotype. The rearrangement links TRBV11-2 to TRBJ2-3; D not resolved. CDR1 and CDR2 (germline): SGHAT, FQNNGV. The CDR3 contains 16 residues. Trimming pared 5 bases from V and 2 bases from J, leaving 17 bases between. CDR3 nucleotides: TGTGCCAGCAGCCCGCGATACAGAACAACCACAGATACGCAGTATTTT. Its translation: CASSPRYRTTTDTQYF.

This clonotype was observed many times. The chain combines TRBV20-1 with TRBJ2-1; D might be TRBD1 (6 bases). Trimming left V 1 base short and J 0 bases short, with 7 bases between. There are 14 residues in the CDR3. Germline V CDR1 and CDR2: DFQATT, SNEGSKA (reference sequence). DNA of the CDR3: TGCAGTGCTAGAGGGGGGCCCTCCTACAATGAGCAGTTCTTC. Translated: CSARGGPSYNEQFF.

This clonotype was observed many times. This chain links TRBV28 with TRBJ1-5; tentatively, D is TRBD1 (5 bases). CDR1 MDHEN and CDR2 SYDVKM come from the germline V gene. This CDR3 is 15 amino acids long. Trimming removed 7 bases at V and 1 base at J, with 14 bases between. The CDR3 protein is CASTTGTPSNQPQHF. Written as DNA, the CDR3 is TGTGCCAGCACCACAGGAACACCGAGCAATCAGCCCCAGCATTTT.

This clonotype has a count of ten or more. The chain has TRBV7-2 and TRBJ2-7; D remains ambiguous. Trimming removed 5 bases at V and 4 bases at J, with 9 bases between. CDR1 SGHTA and CDR2 FQGNSA come from the germline V gene. This CDR3 has 12 residues. The CDR3 bases are TGTGCCAGCAGCCTGGGGTCATACGAGCAGTACTTC. This codes for CASSLGSYEQYF.

This clonotype came up many times. The chain joins TRBV7-2 to TRBJ2-1; D may be TRBD2 (6 bases). Germline CDR1 reads SGHTA; CDR2 reads FQGNSA. The CDR3 is 19 residues long. V shed 1 base and J shed 0 bases, with 19 bases lying between them. The CDR3 coding sequence is TGTGCCAGCAGCTTAGTCGGTAGCGGACTTTTAAGCTCCTACAATGAGCAGTTCTTC. This sequence encodes CASSLVGSGLLSSYNEQFF.

This clonotype was detected many times. The chain combines TRBV2 with TRBJ1-2, with D tentatively TRBD1 (5 bases). Trimming removed 4 bases from V and 8 bases from J, with 14 bases in between. There are 13 residues in the CDR3. Germline-derived CDR1 and CDR2 are SNHLY and FYNNEI. The CDR3 is CASSVSREGGYTF. The CDR3 coding sequence is TGTGCCAGCAGTGTAAGCAGGGAGGGCGGCTACACCTTC.

This clonotype was counted many times. This chain uses TRBV7-3 with TRBJ1-5; TRBD1 matches at 7 bases. With V trimmed by 1 base and J by 2 bases, 14 bases remained unmatched. Germline V gives CDR1 SGHTA, CDR2 FQGTGA. This CDR3 contains 19 residues. CDR3 sequence (DNA): TGTGCCAGCAGCTTAATAGGCTCAGGTAGGGGGCCCCGCAATCAGCCCCAGCATTTT. Residues: CASSLIGSGRGPRNQPQHF.

The table lists this clonotype with many counts. V gene TRBV10-2 combines with J gene TRBJ1-1; D not resolved. The germline V gene encodes CDR1 WSHSY and CDR2 SAAADI. The CDR3 has 12 residues. Trimming took 0 bases from V and 7 from J, leaving 6 bases between them. CDR3 coding DNA: TGCGCCAGCAGTGAGTCGATTCTTGAAGCTTTCTTT. Translation: CASSESILEAFF.

This clonotype was counted ten times or more. The rearrangement uses TRBV5-4 and TRBJ1-5, with a tentative D call TRBD1 (5 bases). Germline CDR1 reads SGHNT; CDR2 reads YYREEE (reference sequence). Trimming stripped 1 base from V and 6 bases from J, with 14 bases between. This CDR3 comprises 15 residues. The CDR3, as DNA: TGTGCCAGCAGCTTGTTGGGGGATTCCAGTCAGCCCCAGCATTTT. It encodes CASSLLGDSSQPQHF.

This clonotype came up once. A much larger clone differs by one base, so this may be a read error. The gene calls are TRBV12-3 or TRBV12-4 and TRBJ2-7; D gene ambiguous. The CDR3 totals 13 residues. CDR3 in DNA: TGTGCCAACAGTTCACGATGGGTGGACGAGCAGTACTTC. Translated: CANSSRWVDEQYF.

This clonotype came up many times. The chain combines TRBV5-4 with TRBJ2-1; D remains ambiguous. The CDR3 consists of 14 residues. The V gene's germline CDR1 is SGHNT and CDR2 YYREEE (reference sequence). V lost 1 base, J lost 3 bases, and 8 bases lay in between. Here the CDR3 DNA reads TGTGCCAGCAGCTTGTCGGGCTACTACAATGAGCAGTTCTTC. This sequence encodes CASSLSGYYNEQFF. Filled out from reference TRBV5-4 and TRBJ2-1, the complete variable domain reads ETGVTQSPTHLIKTRGQQVTLRCSSQSGHNTVSWYQQALGQGPQFIFQYYREEENGRGNFPPRFSGLQFPNYSSELNVNALELDDSALYLCASSLSGYYNEQFFGPGTRLTVL.

This clonotype was observed at least ten times. V usage is TRBV6-6 and J usage is TRBJ1-1; no definite D call. CDR3 length: 11 amino acids. Germline CDR1 and CDR2: MNHNY and SVGAGI (reference sequence). The V and J ends lost 2 bases and 11 bases respectively, with 9 bases between them. The CDR3 DNA reads as TGTGCCAGCAGTTACCTCGCCGTCGCTTTCTTT. Its protein is CASSYLAVAFF.

This clonotype was detected many times. This chain links TRBV6-6 with TRBJ1-5; no clear D. Germline lookup yields CDR1 MNHNY and CDR2 SVGAGI (reference sequence). The CDR3 runs to 12 residues. V lost 4 bases, J lost 2 bases, and 3 bases lay in between. In nucleotides, the CDR3 is TGTGCCAGCAGTTTGGGCAATCAGCCCCAGCATTTT. Its protein is CASSLGNQPQHF.

Ten or more counts support this clonotype. J is TRBJ1-1 and V is TRBV28, with D possibly matching TRBD1 (6 bases). Germline loops: CDR1 MDHEN, CDR2 SYDVKM. The CDR3 covers 15 residues. Trimming removed 1 base at V and 5 bases at J, with 14 bases between. The CDR3 sequence is CASSLFWGARTEAFF. The CDR3 DNA reads TGTGCCAGCAGTTTATTCTGGGGGGCACGGACTGAAGCTTTCTTT. Looking up the rest from reference TRBV28 and TRBJ1-1 gives the full variable domain: DVKVTQSSRYLVKRTGEKVFLECVQDMDHENMFWYRQDPGLGLRLIYFSYDVKMKEKGDIPEGYSVSREKKERFSLILESASTNQTSMYLCASSLFWGARTEAFFGQGTRLTVV.

This clonotype was seen repeatedly, ten times or more. This chain uses TRBV6-4 with TRBJ2-1; D not resolved. This CDR3 comprises 13 residues. Trimming pared 5 bases from V and 0 bases from J, leaving 5 bases between. The germline V gene has CDR1 MRHNA and CDR2 SNTAGT. Here the CDR3 reads CASSNTSYNEQFF. The CDR3 DNA is TGTGCCAGCAGTAACACCTCCTACAATGAGCAGTTCTTC.